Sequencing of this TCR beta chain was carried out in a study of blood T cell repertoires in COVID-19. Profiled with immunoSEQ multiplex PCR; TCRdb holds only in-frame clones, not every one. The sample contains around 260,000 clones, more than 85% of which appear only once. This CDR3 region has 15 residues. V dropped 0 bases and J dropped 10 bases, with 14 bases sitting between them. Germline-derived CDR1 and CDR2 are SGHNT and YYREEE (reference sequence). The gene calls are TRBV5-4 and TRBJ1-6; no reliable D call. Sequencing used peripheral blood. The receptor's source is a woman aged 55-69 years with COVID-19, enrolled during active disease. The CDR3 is CASSLVSGGSSPLHF. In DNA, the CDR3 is TGTGCCAGCAGCTTGGTTTCGGGAGGAAGCTCACCCCTCCACTTT.